A selection of T cell receptor beta chains follows, all from one sample in a study of cytomegalovirus exposure and HLA in healthy donors. Using immunoSEQ multiplex PCR, the repertoire was profiled, and TCRdb retains in-frame clones only, with some absent. The table lists about 160,000 clones, 80% of them singletons. The specimen was PBMCs. These receptors were obtained from a man aged 30 to 45 in good health and CMV-seronegative. The CDR3 runs from the conserved cysteine through the conserved F or W. D genes are given only for firm matches. Not every row has a clone size; where given, it reads once, few, many or a size class.

abundance	d_gene	v_gene	j_gene	CDR3aa	CDR3nt
.	TRBD1	TRBV28	TRBJ2-3	CASMQGASPTDTQYF	TGTGCCAGCATGCAGGGGGCAAGTCCCACAGATACGCAGTATTTT
few	.	TRBV29-1	TRBJ1-4	CSAAPGVREKLFF	TGCAGCGCAGCCCCAGGGGTGCGAGAAAAACTGTTTTTT
.	.	TRBV25-1	TRBJ1-3	CASSEWGGSGNTIYF	TGTGCCAGCAGTGAATGGGGGGGTTCTGGAAACACCATATATTTT
.	.	TRBV18	TRBJ1-6	CASSHPGSSYNSPLHF	TGTGCCAGCTCACATCCCGGGAGCTCCTATAATTCACCCCTCCACTTT
once	TRBD1	TRBV4-2	TRBJ2-5	CASSPGQKQETQYF	TGTGCCAGCAGCCCGGGACAGAAACAAGAGACCCAGTACTTC
.	.	TRBV30	TRBJ2-1	CAWSVLSRLVFEQFF	TGTGCCTGGAGTGTACTCTCCCGACTAGTCTTTGAGCAGTTCTTC
.	.	TRBV6-5	TRBJ1-2	CASSYGGGGGYTF	TGTGCCAGCAGTTACGGGGGTGGGGGGGGCTACACCTTC
.	TRBD1	TRBV5-6	TRBJ1-1	CASSWAVGQGRNTEAFF	TGTGCCAGCAGCTGGGCCGTGGGACAGGGCAGGAACACTGAAGCTTTCTTT
.	.	TRBV7-2	TRBJ2-2	CASSFDSGELFF	TGTGCCAGCAGCTTCGACAGTGGGGAGCTGTTTTTT
.	.	TRBV2	TRBJ1-1	CASSETDRGNTEAFF	TGTGCCAGCAGTGAAACCGACAGAGGAAACACTGAAGCTTTCTTT
.	.	TRBV5-1	TRBJ2-2	CASSLVVSQELFF	TGCGCCAGCAGCTTGGTTGTGTCCCAGGAGCTGTTTTTT
.	.	TRBV29-1	TRBJ1-5	CSVTLAGQDQPQHF	TGCAGCGTAACATTGGCAGGTCAAGACCAGCCCCAGCATTTT
.	.	TRBV4-1	TRBJ2-1	CASSQVGSGGYNEQFF	TGCGCCAGCAGCCAAGTCGGTAGCGGAGGCTACAATGAGCAGTTCTTC
.	.	TRBV25-1	TRBJ1-1	CASIGAREAFF	TGTGCCAGCATAGGGGCCCGCGAAGCTTTCTTT
once	TRBD1	TRBV5-1	TRBJ1-6	CASSLTGDYNSPLHF	TGCGCCAGCAGCCTGACAGGGGACTATAATTCACCCCTCCACTTT
.	.	TRBV11-2	TRBJ1-1	CASSLGAGANTEAFF	TGTGCCAGCAGCTTAGGGGCAGGGGCGAACACTGAAGCTTTCTTT
.	TRBD2	TRBV4-1	TRBJ2-7	CASSQSGTSGAIASYEQYF	TGCGCCAGCAGCCAAAGCGGGACTAGCGGGGCGATCGCCAGCTACGAGCAGTACTTC
.	TRBD1	TRBV7-8	TRBJ1-2	CASSLETSGTGYGYTF	TGTGCCAGCAGCTTAGAGACCAGCGGGACAGGGTATGGCTACACCTTC
.	.	TRBV18	TRBJ2-1	CASSPWRGNEQFF	TGTGCCAGCTCACCCTGGCGGGGAAATGAGCAGTTCTTC
.	.	TRBV7-3	TRBJ2-7	CASSLTPVLGDEQYF	TGTGCCAGCAGCTTAACCCCGGTTTTAGGAGACGAGCAGTACTTC